This passage covers 20 T cell receptor beta chains from one sample sequenced in a study of cytomegalovirus exposure and HLA in healthy donors (dated by TCRdb to between 2016 and 2019). To prepare the library, the immunoSEQ multiplex PCR assay was applied. Entries here come from immuneACCESS through TCRdb and include only in-frame sequences with V and J called. Some clones fail to appear in such tables; in the studies checked, an unresolved V gene covers under half of the shortfall, and the cause of the remainder is unknown. For this sample the table gives tens of thousands of clones, of which 90% to 95% were detected only once. Together, the top ten hold around 2.3% of the sample. Source material: PBMCs. These receptors were taken from a young man in good health and CMV-seronegative.

The V call is TRBV11-2, the J call TRBJ2-1; a possible D gene is TRBD2 (6 bases). Germline CDR1 and CDR2: SGHAT and FQNNGV. The CDR3 has 15 amino acids. The V and J ends lost 6 bases and 3 bases respectively, with 15 bases between them. This CDR3 is CASRPRTTGYNEQFF. As DNA, the CDR3 is TGTGCCAGCAGGCCGCGGACTACCGGCTACAATGAGCAGTTCTTC.

The chain recombines TRBV2 with TRBJ2-5; tentatively, D is TRBD1 (5 bases). In germline, CDR1 is SNHLY, CDR2 FYNNEI. V gave up 11 bases and J gave up 2 bases, with 15 bases separating them. The CDR3 contains 13 residues. The CDR3 loop reads CAAISDKQETQYF. CDR3 in DNA: TGTGCCGCAATTTCGGACAAACAAGAGACCCAGTACTTC.

The gene calls are TRBV7-9 and TRBJ2-1; TRBD1 is a possible D gene (5 bases). The CDR3 covers 15 residues. The germline V and J ends were trimmed by 5 bases and 2 bases, with 13 bases remaining between them. From germline, CDR1 is SEHNR and CDR2 FQNEAQ (reference sequence). For the CDR3, the DNA is TGTGCCAGCAGCCCTAGGGGTCCGACCTACAATGAGCAGTTCTTC. Protein sequence: CASSPRGPTYNEQFF.

The chain uses TRBV2 and TRBJ2-5; D possibly corresponds to TRBD2 (7 bases). Germline CDR1 and CDR2: SNHLY and FYNNEI. Trimming removed 2 bases at V and 10 bases at J, with 20 bases between. The CDR3 has 15 amino acids. The CDR3 loop reads CASSERGGSGRRQYF. CDR3 DNA sequence: TGTGCCAGCAGTGAAAGGGGGGGTTCCGGTAGACGCCAGTACTTC.

This sequence joins TRBV6-6 and TRBJ2-1; 8 nucleotides line up with TRBD1. Germline V gene lookup returns CDR1 MNHNY and CDR2 SVGAGI (reference sequence). V was pared by 6 bases and J by 1 base, with 5 bases of the junction left unmatched. The CDR3 runs 15 residues. The CDR3 loop is CASSTDRGSYNEQFF. CDR3 sequence (DNA): TGTGCCAGCAGCACCGACAGGGGATCCTACAATGAGCAGTTCTTC.

This clone was counted a single time. The rearrangement joins TRBV14 to TRBJ2-1, with 7 nucleotides matching TRBD2. The CDR3 has 15 amino acids. CDR1 and CDR2 (germline): SGHDN, FVKESK. The V gene end was trimmed by 0 bases and the J gene end by 4 bases; junction bases not matched to a gene: 3. CDR3 bases: TGTGCCAGCAGCCAAGATCGACTAGCTTACAATGAGCAGTTCTTC. Its protein is CASSQDRLAYNEQFF.

This clone was seen a single time. The chain has TRBV5-6 and TRBJ2-2; TRBD1 matches at 8 bases. Germline V gives CDR1 SGHDT, CDR2 YYEEEE. CDR3 length equals 17 residues. The V segment lost 2 bases and the J segment 5 bases; nucleotides outside the gene matches: 11. The CDR3 coding sequence is TGTGCCAGCAGCTTCCGCTCAGGGGGCTGGGGGACCGGGGAGCTGTTTTTT. Residues: CASSFRSGGWGTGELFF.

The rearrangement joins TRBV6-1 to TRBJ1-2; D gene uncertain. CDR3 length: 12 residues. V was clipped by 11 bases and J by 8 bases, with 18 bases between them. The germline gives CDR1 MNHNS, CDR2 SASEGT. CDR3 DNA: TGTGCCTTAGAAGGTGTCGGAGGGGGCTACACCTTC. Translation gives CALEGVGGGYTF.

The chain carries TRBV21-1 and TRBJ2-2; TRBD2, the D gene given by the table, was not confirmed from the DNA. TRBV21-1 is deemed a pseudogene. The CDR3 spans 16 residues. The CDR3 sequence is CASSNRAGVVTGELFF. The CDR3 nucleotides read TGTGCCAGCAGCAACAGAGCGGGAGTGGTCACCGGGGAGCTGTTTTTT.

This chain links TRBV27 with TRBJ2-1; 13 bases align to TRBD2. V dropped 5 bases and J dropped 9; count of bases not matched to a gene: 7. Per germline, CDR1 MNHEY and CDR2 SMNVEV (reference sequence). The CDR3 sequence is 15 residues long. Here the CDR3 DNA reads TGTGCCAGCAGTCTTGGACTAGCGGGAGTAGCTGAGCAGTTCTTC. Encoded protein: CASSLGLAGVAEQFF.

Only one count was recorded for this clone. This rearrangement joins TRBV11-2 to TRBJ2-3; maybe TRBD2 (5 bases). Per the germline V gene, CDR1 is SGHAT and CDR2 is FQNNGV. Trimming pared 1 base from V and 0 bases from J, leaving 11 bases between. The CDR3 has 16 amino acids. The CDR3 loop reads CASSLGVGGSTDTQYF. In nucleotides, the CDR3 is TGTGCCAGCAGCTTAGGAGTGGGCGGGAGCACAGATACGCAGTATTTT.

V usage is TRBV11-1 and J usage is TRBJ2-3; 7 bases are a match to TRBD1. CDR3 size: 18 residues. CDR1 is SGHAT and CDR2 is FQDESV in the germline V gene (reference sequence). Trimming cost V 5 bases and J 4 bases; bases outside gene matches: 18. The CDR3, as DNA: TGTGCCAGCAGCCCCACCGCGACAGGGTCGAGTGGATCAGATACGCAGTATTTT. Its translation is CASSPTATGSSGSDTQYF. Supplemented by reference TRBV11-1 and TRBJ2-3, the full variable domain reads EAEVAQSPRYKITEKSQAVAFWCDPISGHATLYWYRQILGQGPELLVQFQDESVVDDSQLPKDRFSAERLKGVDSTLKIQPAELGDSAMYLCASSPTATGSSGSDTQYFGPGTRLTVL.

V is TRBV27 and J is TRBJ1-1; possibly TRBD1 for D (5 bases). CDR1 MNHEY and CDR2 SMNVEV come from the germline V gene (reference sequence). Trimming removed 6 bases from V and 4 bases from J, with 12 bases in between. The CDR3 sequence is 13 residues long. The CDR3 DNA is TGTGCCAGCAGCCGCGCCGGGGGCACTGAAGCTTTCTTT. Encoded protein: CASSRAGGTEAFF.

The V gene is TRBV18, the J gene TRBJ1-1, with 7 bases lining up with TRBD1. The CDR3 contains 13 residues. Germline-derived CDR1 and CDR2 are KGHSH and LQKENI. The J segment lost 4 bases and the V segment lost 4 bases, leaving 3 bases of the junction unmatched. CDR3 sequence (DNA): TGTGCCAGCTCACAGACAGGGACCACTGAAGCTTTCTTT. Translation gives CASSQTGTTEAFF.

The chain has TRBV30 and TRBJ2-2; TRBD2 agrees at 8 bases. Germline V CDR1 and CDR2: GTSNPN, SVGIG (reference sequence). After removal of 0 bases from V and 4 bases from J, the junction contained 10 bases not matched to a gene. This CDR3 comprises 17 residues. The CDR3 spells CAWSVRKSGRGTGELFF. CDR3 nucleotide sequence: TGTGCCTGGAGTGTACGGAAAAGCGGGAGAGGCACCGGGGAGCTGTTTTTT.

The rearrangement uses TRBV27 and TRBJ2-2; D remains ambiguous. Trimming pared 5 bases from V and 1 base from J, leaving 5 bases between. Germline CDR1 reads MNHEY; CDR2 reads SMNVEV (reference sequence). The CDR3 has 13 amino acids. The CDR3 loop is CASSPQNTGELFF. In DNA form, the CDR3 reads TGTGCCAGCAGTCCCCAGAACACCGGGGAGCTGTTTTTT.

The CDR3 sequence is CASRRLAGDSEQYF. CDR3 bases: TGTGCCAGCAGACGACTAGCGGGAGATAGTGAGCAGTACTTC. The chain links TRBV7-9 to TRBJ2-7; 12 bases line up with TRBD2. Germline-derived CDR1 and CDR2 are SEHNR and FQNEAQ (reference sequence). The length of the CDR3 is 14 residues. V lost 6 bases to trimming and J lost 7 bases; unmatched junction nucleotides: 7.

The chain carries TRBV20-1 and TRBJ1-1; 7 nucleotides agree with TRBD1. The V segment lost 5 bases and the J segment 11 bases; nucleotides outside the gene matches: 8. Looked up from germline, CDR1 is DFQATT and CDR2 is SNEGSKA (reference sequence). This CDR3 has 11 residues. CDR3: CSAQQGSAAFF. The DNA of the CDR3 is TGCAGTGCTCAACAGGGGTCTGCGGCTTTCTTT.

The chain has TRBV19 and TRBJ2-3; maybe TRBD2 (5 bases). The CDR3 is 14 residues long. Germline V gene sequence: CDR1 LNHDA, CDR2 SQIVND (reference sequence). V lost 7 bases to trimming and J lost 1 base, with 12 bases between them. The CDR3: CASTQRGRTDTQYF. As DNA, the CDR3 is TGTGCCAGTACCCAAAGAGGGCGCACAGATACGCAGTATTTT.

The rearrangement links TRBV9 to TRBJ2-3, with D possibly being TRBD2 (5 bases). The CDR3 is 14 residues long. Germline V CDR1 and CDR2: SGDLS, YYNGEE. V lost 0 bases and J 5 bases, leaving 10 bases between the germline ends. CDR3 in DNA: TGTGCCAGCAGCGTAGAACCCCGGGGAGATACGCAGTATTTT. It yields the protein CASSVEPRGDTQYF.